Reported below is one T cell receptor (beta chain). In this sample, this clonotype turned up many times. What antigen it recognizes has not been identified. Base qualities are not at hand, and no much larger clone is one base apart. The data stem from a study of early T cells in non-severe SARS-CoV-2 infection (dated by TCRdb to the early 2020s). With regard to the full study: Because TCR sequencing relied on bulk RNA taken from unsorted whole blood, pairing of alpha and beta chains was not possible.

Receptors were amplified or captured by 5' RACE. TCRdb names NextSeq 500 as the instrument used. In the TCR library protocol, unique molecular identifiers were attached to individual cDNA molecules to correct for PCR bias and sequencing error. Both TCR alpha and beta chains were sequenced, and tight co-correlation was observed between alpha and beta sequence abundances in each sample. Per the original workflow: Decombinator V4 was used to perform V gene, J gene and CDR3 annotation of TCR sequences. TCRs were defined as expanded if a significant change between any two time points was detected under a Poisson model with p below 0.0001. TCR abundances were normalised to the total number of TCRs sequenced per sample and expressed as counts per million. MAIT TCRs were defined by TRAV1-2 paired with TRAJ12, TRAJ20 or TRAJ33, and iNKT TCRs by TRAV10 paired with TRAJ18. VDJdb, accessed on 1 November 2021, was searched for TCRs annotated for CMV, EBV and SARS-CoV-2, and TCRs annotated for more than one antigen were excluded. In-frame beta chains were kept once TCRdb had trimmed the public reads at Q25 with fastp and called clones with MiXCR. All rows with the same CDR3 protein become a single entry with the most common DNA and genes. TCRdb, not the authors, supplied the V and J calls. The sample contains about 110,000 distinct CDR3 sequences, about 12% of them found a single time. The top ten hold 3.1% of the sample.

Results the study describes overall, beyond this receptor: VDJdb matching was skewed toward anti-spike CD8 responses and likely underestimated virus-specific expansions, missing private and CD4 specificities.

This was a case-control study nested in a cohort of healthcare workers in London, UK, who had nasopharyngeal swab PCR tests and blood samples taken every week. Between 23 and 31 March 2020, the week of the UK lockdown, healthcare workers were enrolled and then followed up weekly for as long as 16 weeks. Deletion took 0 bases off V and 5 bases off J, with a span of 4 bases between the germline ends. Reading from cysteine to phenylalanine, the CDR3 counts 13 amino acids. The DNA shown is the 39-base CDR3, in frame from base 1. In the germline V gene, CDR1 corresponds to MNHNS and CDR2 to SASEGT. Rearrangement joined TRBV6-1 to TRBJ2-2, with the D gene not confidently named. Sequenced input: whole blood. This receptor was taken from an adult who was a healthcare worker with PCR-confirmed SARS-CoV-2 infection or an uninfected control (not recorded which). The DNA sequence is given as TGTGCCAGCAGTGAAGCCTTGACCGGGGAGCTGTTTTTT. The resulting protein is CASSEALTGELFF.